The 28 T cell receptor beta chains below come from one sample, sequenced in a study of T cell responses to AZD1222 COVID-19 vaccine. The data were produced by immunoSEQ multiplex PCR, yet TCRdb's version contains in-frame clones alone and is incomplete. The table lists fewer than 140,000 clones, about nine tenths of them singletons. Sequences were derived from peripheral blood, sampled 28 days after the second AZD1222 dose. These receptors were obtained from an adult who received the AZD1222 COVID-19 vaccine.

The DNA for the CDR3 is TGTGCCAGCAGCTTCGGCCAGGGGGGCGAAAAACTGTTTTTT. It codes for CASSFGQGGEKLFF. The rearrangement links TRBV5-5 to TRBJ1-4; 7 bases map to TRBD1. CDR1 and CDR2 from the germline V gene are SGHKS and YYEKEE (reference sequence). This CDR3 has 14 amino acids. J was trimmed by 8 bases and V by 2 bases; bases with no gene match: 6.

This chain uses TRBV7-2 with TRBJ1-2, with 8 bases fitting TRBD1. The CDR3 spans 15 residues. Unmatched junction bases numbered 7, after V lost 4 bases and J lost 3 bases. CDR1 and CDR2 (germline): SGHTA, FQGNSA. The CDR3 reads CASSSRQGPYYGYTF. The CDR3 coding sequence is TGTGCCAGCAGCTCCCGACAGGGGCCCTACTATGGCTACACCTTC.

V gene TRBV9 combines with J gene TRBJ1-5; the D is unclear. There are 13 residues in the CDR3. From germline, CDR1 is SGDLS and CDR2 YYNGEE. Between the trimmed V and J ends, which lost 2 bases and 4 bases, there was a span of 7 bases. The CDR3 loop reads CASSVSLNQPQHF. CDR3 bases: TGTGCCAGCAGCGTGTCCTTAAATCAGCCCCAGCATTTT.

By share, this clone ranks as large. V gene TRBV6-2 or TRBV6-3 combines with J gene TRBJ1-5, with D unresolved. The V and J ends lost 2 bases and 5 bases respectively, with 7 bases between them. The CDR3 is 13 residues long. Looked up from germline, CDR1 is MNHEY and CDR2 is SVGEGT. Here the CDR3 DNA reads TGTGCCAGCAGTTACCGGGAGCATCAGCCCCAGCATTTT. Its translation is CASSYREHQPQHF.

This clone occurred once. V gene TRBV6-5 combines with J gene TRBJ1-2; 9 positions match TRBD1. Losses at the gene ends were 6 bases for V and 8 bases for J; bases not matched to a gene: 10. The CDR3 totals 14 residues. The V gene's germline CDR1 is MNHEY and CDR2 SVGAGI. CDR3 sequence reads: CASRHRDRAFGYTF. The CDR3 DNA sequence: TGTGCCAGCAGACACCGGGACAGGGCTTTCGGCTACACCTTC.

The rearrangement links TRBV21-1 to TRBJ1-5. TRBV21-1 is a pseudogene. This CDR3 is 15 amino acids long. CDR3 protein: CASRGPRDGNQPQHF. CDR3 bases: TGTGCCAGTCGAGGGCCGAGGGACGGCAATCAGCCCCAGCATTTT.

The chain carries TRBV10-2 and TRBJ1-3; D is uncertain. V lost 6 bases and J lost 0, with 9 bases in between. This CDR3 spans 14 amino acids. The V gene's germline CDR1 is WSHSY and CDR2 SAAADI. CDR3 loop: CASSSIASGNTIYF. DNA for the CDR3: TGCGCCAGCAGCTCCATCGCCTCTGGAAACACCATATATTTT.

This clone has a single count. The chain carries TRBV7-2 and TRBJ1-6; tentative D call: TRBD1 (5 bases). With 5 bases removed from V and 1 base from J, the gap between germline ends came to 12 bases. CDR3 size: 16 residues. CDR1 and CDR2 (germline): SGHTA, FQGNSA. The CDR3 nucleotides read TGTGCCAGCAGCGGCCGTGCAGGGTCCTATAATTCACCCCTCCACTTT. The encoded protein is CASSGRAGSYNSPLHF. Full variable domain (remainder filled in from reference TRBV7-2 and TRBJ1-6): GAGVSQSPSNKVTEKGKDVELRCDPISGHTALYWYRQSLGQGLEFLIYFQGNSAPDKSGLPSDRFSAERTGGSVSTLTIQRTQQEDSAVYLCASSGRAGSYNSPLHFGNGTRLTVT.

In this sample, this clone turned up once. CDR3 bases: TGTGCCAGCAGCCCCCTGACGGTTATTAATTCACCCCTCCACTTT. The encoded protein is CASSPLTVINSPLHF. The genes are TRBV7-2 and TRBJ1-6; D is ambiguous. This CDR3 has 15 residues. The V end was cut by 5 bases, the J end by 6 bases, with 14 bases between. Germline loops: CDR1 SGHTA, CDR2 FQGNSA.

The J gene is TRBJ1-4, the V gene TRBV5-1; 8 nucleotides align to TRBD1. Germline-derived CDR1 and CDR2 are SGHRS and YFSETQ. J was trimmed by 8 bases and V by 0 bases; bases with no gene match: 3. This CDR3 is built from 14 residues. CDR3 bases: TGCGCCAGCAGCTTGGGACAGGGGAACGAAAAACTGTTTTTT. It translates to CASSLGQGNEKLFF. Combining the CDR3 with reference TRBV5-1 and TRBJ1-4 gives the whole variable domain KAGVTQTPRYLIKTRGQQVTLSCSPISGHRSVSWYQQTPGQGLQFLFEYFSETQRNKGNFPGRFSGRQFSNSRSEMNVSTLELGDSALYLCASSLGQGNEKLFFGSGTQLSVL.

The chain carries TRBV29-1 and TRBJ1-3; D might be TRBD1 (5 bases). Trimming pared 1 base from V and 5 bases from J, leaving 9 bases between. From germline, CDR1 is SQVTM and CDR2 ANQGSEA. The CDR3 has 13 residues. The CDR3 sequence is CSVEGRGRNTIYF. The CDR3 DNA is TGCAGCGTTGAAGGTCGGGGCAGAAACACCATATATTTT. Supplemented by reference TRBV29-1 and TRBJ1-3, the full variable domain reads SAVISQKPSRDICQRGTSLTIQCQVDSQVTMMFWYRQQPGQSLTLIATANQGSEATYESGFVIDKFPISRPNLTFSTLTVSNMSPEDSSIYLCSVEGRGRNTIYFGEGSWLTVV.

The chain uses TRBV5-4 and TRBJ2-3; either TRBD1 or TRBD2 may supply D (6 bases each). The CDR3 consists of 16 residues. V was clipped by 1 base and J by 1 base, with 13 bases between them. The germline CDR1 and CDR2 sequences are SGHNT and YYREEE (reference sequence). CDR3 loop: CASSLKKGGGTDTQYF. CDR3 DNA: TGTGCCAGCAGCTTGAAGAAGGGGGGTGGCACAGATACGCAGTATTTT. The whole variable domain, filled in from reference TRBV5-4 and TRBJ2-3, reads ETGVTQSPTHLIKTRGQQVTLRCSSQSGHNTVSWYQQALGQGPQFIFQYYREEENGRGNFPPRFSGLQFPNYSSELNVNALELDDSALYLCASSLKKGGGTDTQYFGPGTRLTVL.

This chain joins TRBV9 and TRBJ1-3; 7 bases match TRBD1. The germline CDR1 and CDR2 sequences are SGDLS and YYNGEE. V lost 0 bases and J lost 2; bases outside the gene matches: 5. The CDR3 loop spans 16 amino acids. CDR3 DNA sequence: TGTGCCAGCAGCGTAGCTGGGACAGCGACTGGAAACACCATATATTTT. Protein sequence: CASSVAGTATGNTIYF.

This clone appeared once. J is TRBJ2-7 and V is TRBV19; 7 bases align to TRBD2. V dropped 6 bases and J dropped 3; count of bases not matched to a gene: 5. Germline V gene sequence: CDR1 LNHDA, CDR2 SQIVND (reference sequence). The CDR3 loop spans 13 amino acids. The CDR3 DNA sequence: TGTGCCAGTAGGGCGGGGGTCGGCTACGAGCAGTACTTC. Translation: CASRAGVGYEQYF.

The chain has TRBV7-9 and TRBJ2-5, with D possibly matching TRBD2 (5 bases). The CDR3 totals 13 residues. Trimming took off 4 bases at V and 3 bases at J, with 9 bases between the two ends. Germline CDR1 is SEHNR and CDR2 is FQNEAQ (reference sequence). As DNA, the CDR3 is TGTGCCAGCAGCTCAGGAGGAGAAGAGACCCAGTACTTC. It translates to CASSSGGEETQYF.

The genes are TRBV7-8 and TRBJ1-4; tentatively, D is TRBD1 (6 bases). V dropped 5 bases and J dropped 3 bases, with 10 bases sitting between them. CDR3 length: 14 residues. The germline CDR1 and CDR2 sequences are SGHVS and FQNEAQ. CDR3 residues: CASSKTGPNEKLFF. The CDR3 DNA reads TGTGCCAGCAGCAAGACAGGCCCTAATGAAAAACTGTTTTTT. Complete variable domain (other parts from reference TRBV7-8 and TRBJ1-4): GAGVSQSPRYKVAKRGQDVALRCDPISGHVSLFWYQQALGQGPEFLTYFQNEAQLDKSGLPSDRFFAERPEGSVSTLKIQRTQQEDSAVYLCASSKTGPNEKLFFGSGTQLSVL.

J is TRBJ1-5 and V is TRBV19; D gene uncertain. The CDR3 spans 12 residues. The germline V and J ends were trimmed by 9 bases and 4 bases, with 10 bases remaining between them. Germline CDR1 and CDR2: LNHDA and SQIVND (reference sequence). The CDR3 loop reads CASRALNQPQHF. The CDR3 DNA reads TGTGCCAGCCGGGCCCTAAATCAGCCCCAGCATTTT.

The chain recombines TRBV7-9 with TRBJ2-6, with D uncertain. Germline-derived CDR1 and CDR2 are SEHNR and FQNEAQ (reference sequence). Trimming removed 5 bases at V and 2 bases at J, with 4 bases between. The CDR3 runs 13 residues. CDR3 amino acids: CASSMTGANVLTF. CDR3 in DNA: TGTGCCAGCAGCATGACTGGGGCCAACGTCCTGACTTTC. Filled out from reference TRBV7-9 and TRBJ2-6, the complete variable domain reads DTGVSQNPRHKITKRGQNVTFRCDPISEHNRLYWYRQTLGQGPEFLTYFQNEAQLEKSRLLSDRFSAERPKGSFSTLEIQRTEQGDSAMYLCASSMTGANVLTFGAGSRLTVL.

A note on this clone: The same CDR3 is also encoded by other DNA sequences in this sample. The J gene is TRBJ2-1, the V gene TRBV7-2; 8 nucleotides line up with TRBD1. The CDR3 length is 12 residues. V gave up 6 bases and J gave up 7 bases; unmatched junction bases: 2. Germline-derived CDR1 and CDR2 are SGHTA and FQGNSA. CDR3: CASSRTGNEQFF. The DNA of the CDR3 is TGTGCCAGCAGTCGGACAGGGAATGAGCAGTTCTTC.

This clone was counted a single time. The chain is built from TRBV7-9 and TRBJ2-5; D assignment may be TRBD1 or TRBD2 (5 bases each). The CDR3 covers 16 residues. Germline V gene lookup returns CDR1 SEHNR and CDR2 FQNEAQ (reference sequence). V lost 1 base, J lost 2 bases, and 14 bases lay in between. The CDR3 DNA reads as TGTGCCAGCAGCTTAGGGGACGGCGGATTACAAGAGACCCAGTACTTC. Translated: CASSLGDGGLQETQYF. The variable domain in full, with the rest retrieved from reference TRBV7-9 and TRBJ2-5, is DTGVSQNPRHKITKRGQNVTFRCDPISEHNRLYWYRQTLGQGPEFLTYFQNEAQLEKSRLLSDRFSAERPKGSFSTLEIQRTEQGDSAMYLCASSLGDGGLQETQYFGPGTRLLVL.

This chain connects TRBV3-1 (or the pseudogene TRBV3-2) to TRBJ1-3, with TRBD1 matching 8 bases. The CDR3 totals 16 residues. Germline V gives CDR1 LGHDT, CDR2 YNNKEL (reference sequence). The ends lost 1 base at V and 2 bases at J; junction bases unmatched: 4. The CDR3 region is CASSQAQGAAGNTIYF. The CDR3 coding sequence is TGTGCCAGCAGCCAAGCCCAGGGGGCAGCTGGAAACACCATATATTTT.

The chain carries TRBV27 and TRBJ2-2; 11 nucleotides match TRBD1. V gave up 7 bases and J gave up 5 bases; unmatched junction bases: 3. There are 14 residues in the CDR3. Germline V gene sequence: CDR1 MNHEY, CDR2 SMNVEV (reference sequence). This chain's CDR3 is CASIGQGATGELFF. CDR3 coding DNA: TGTGCCAGCATTGGACAGGGGGCTACCGGGGAGCTGTTTTTT.

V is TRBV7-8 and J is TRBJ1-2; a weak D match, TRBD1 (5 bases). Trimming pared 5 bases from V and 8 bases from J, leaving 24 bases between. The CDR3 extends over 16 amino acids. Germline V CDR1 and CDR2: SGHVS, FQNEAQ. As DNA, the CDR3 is TGTGCCAGCAGCCAGAATCAGGGATGGACTAAGGAGGGCTACACCTTC. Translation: CASSQNQGWTKEGYTF.

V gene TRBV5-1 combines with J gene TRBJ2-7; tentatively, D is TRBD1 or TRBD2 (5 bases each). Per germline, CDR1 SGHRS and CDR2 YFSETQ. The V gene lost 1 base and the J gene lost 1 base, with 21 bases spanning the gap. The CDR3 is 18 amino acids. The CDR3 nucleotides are TGCGCCAGCAGCTTGTCCCCCTTCGTGGGGACGGGGTCCTACGAGCAGTACTTC. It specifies CASSLSPFVGTGSYEQYF.

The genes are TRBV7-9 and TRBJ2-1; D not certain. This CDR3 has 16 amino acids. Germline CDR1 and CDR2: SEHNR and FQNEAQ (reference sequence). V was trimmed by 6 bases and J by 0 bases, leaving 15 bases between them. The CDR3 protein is CASRDPGKSSYNEQFF. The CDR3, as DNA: TGTGCCAGCAGGGACCCGGGTAAGAGCTCCTACAATGAGCAGTTCTTC.

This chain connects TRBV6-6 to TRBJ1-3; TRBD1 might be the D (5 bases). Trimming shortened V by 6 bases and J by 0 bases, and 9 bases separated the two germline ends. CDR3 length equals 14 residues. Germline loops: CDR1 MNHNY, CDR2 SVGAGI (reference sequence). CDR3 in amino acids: CASSQDNSGNTIYF. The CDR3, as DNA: TGTGCCAGCAGCCAGGACAACTCTGGAAACACCATATATTTT.

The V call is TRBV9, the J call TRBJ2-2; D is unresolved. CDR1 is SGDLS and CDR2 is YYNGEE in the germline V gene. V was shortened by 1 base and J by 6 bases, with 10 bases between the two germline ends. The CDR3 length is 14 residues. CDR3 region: CASSVISWAGELFF. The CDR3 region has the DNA TGTGCCAGCAGCGTAATCTCTTGGGCCGGGGAGCTGTTTTTT.

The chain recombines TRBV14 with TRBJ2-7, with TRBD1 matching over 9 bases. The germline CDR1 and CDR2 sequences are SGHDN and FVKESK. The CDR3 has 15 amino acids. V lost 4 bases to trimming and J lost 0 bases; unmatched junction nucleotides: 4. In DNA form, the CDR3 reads TGTGCCAGCAGCCGAATGACAGGGGGCTCCTACGAGCAGTACTTC. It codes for CASSRMTGGSYEQYF.